This T cell receptor beta chain was retrieved from a study of low-dose radiotherapy and immunotherapy resistance in tumors. Overall study: Treatment consisted of nivolumab 240 mg every two weeks and ipilimumab 1 mg/kg every six weeks, given intravenously to patients.

Both TCRalpha and TCRbeta chains were reverse transcribed with V-gene-specific primers. A constant-region primer paired with the V-primer adapter amplified TCRs over 20 PCR cycles. TCRdb reprocessed the reads with MiXCR, giving one entry per CDR3 protein. This sample yields almost 40,000 distinct CDR3 sequences, of which 31% are seen a single time; roughly 3.5% belongs to the top ten. CDR1 and CDR2 (germline): LNHDA, SQIVND (reference sequence). V was pared by 2 bases and J by 4 bases, with 11 bases between. This CDR3 contains 15 residues. Time point given: before trial treatment. The clonotype originates from a male donor with gallbladder cancer. The J gene is TRBJ2-2, the V gene TRBV19, with D possibly being TRBD1 or TRBD2 (5 bases each). The sequencing here drew on PBMCs, taken before treatment. The CDR3 protein is CASSIPRELTGELFF. The CDR3 coding sequence is TGTGCCAGTAGTATACCCAGGGAGCTCACCGGGGAGCTGTTTTTT.